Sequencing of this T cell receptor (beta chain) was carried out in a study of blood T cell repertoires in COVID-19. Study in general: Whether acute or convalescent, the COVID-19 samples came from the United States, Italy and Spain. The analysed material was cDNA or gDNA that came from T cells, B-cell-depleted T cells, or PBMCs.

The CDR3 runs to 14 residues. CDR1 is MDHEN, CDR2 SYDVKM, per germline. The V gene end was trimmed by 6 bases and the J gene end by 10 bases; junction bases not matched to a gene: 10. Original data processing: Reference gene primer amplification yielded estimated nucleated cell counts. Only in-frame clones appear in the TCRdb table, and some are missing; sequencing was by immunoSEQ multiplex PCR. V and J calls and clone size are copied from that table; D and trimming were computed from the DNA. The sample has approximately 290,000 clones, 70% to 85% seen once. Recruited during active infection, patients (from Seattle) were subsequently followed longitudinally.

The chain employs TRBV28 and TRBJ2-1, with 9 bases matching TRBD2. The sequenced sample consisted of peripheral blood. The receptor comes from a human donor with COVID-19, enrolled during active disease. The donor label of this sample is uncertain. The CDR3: CASSLAGLAREQFF. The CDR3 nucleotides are TGTGCCAGCAGCCTTGCGGGACTAGCAAGGGAGCAGTTCTTC.